The clone carrying this T cell receptor beta chain was seen repeatedly, ten times or more. MiXCR was run by TCRdb on the 5' RACE reads, yielding one entry per CDR3 protein. The sample contains 1.5 million to 2 million distinct CDR3 sequences, less than 40% of which appear only once. V was clipped by 4 bases and J by 5 bases, with 10 bases between them. CDR3 length: 12 amino acids. CDR1 and CDR2 from the germline V gene are SQVTM and ANQGSEA. This entry comes from a study of identical twins. Sequencing used cord blood. The TCR comes from a newborn girl in good health. The chain combines TRBV29-1 with TRBJ2-3; a weak D match, TRBD2 (5 bases). The CDR3 nucleotides read TGCAGCGTTGGCCTAGCCAAAGATACGCAGTATTTT. Translated: CSVGLAKDTQYF.